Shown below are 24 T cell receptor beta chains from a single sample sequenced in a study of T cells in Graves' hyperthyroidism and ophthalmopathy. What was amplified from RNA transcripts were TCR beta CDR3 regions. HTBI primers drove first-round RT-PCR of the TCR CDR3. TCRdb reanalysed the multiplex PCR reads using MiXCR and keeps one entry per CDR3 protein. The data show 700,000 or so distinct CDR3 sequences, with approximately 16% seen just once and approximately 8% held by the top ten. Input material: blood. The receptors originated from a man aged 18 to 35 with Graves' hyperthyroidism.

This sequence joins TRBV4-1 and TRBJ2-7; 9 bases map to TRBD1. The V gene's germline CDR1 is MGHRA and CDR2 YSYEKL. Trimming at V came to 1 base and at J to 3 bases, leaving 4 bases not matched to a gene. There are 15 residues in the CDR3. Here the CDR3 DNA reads TGCGCCAGCAGCCAAGTGGGGACAGGGCTCTACGAGCAGTACTTC. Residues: CASSQVGTGLYEQYF.

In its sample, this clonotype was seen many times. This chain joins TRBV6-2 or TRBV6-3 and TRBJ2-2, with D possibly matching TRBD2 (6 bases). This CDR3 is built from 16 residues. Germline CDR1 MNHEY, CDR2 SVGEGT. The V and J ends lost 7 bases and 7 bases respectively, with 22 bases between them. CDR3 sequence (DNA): TGTGCCAGCATATTGCGGGACCCGAGGACGGGCGGGGAGCTGTTTTTT. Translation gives CASILRDPRTGGELFF.

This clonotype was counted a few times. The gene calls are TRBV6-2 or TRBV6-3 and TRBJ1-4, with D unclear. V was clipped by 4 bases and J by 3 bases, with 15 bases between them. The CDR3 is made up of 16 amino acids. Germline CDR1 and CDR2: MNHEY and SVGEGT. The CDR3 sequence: CASSSSSKAPNEKLFF. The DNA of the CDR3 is TGTGCCAGCAGTTCTTCTTCCAAGGCCCCTAATGAAAAACTGTTTTTT.

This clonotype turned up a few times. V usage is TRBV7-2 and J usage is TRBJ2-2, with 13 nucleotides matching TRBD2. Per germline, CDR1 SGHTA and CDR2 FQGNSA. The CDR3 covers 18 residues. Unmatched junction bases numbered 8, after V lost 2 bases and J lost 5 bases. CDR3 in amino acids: CASSLRTSGRRGTGELFF. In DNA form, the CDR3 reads TGTGCCAGCAGCTTACGGACTAGCGGGAGAAGGGGGACCGGGGAGCTGTTTTTT.

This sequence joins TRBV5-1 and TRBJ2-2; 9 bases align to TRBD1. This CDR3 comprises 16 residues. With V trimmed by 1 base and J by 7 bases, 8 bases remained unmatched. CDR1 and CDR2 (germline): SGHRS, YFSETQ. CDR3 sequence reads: CASSLLTGGAGGELFF. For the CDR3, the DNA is TGCGCCAGCAGCTTGCTTACAGGGGGCGCTGGCGGGGAGCTGTTTTTT.

The CDR3 DNA follows: TGTGCCACCAGTGAGCCTAGGAACACAGATACGCAGTATTTT. Protein sequence: CATSEPRNTDTQYF. The chain carries TRBV24-1 and TRBJ2-3; the D is unclear. The CDR3 has 14 residues. Germline lookup yields CDR1 KGHDR and CDR2 SFDVKD. Trimming pared 4 bases from V and 2 bases from J, leaving 9 bases between.

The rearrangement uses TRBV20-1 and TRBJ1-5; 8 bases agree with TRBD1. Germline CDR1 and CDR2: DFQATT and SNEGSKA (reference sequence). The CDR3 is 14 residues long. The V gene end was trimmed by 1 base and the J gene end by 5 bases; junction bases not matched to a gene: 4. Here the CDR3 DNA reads TGCAGTGCTAGAGCAGACAGGGGTCATCAGCCCCAGCATTTT. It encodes CSARADRGHQPQHF.

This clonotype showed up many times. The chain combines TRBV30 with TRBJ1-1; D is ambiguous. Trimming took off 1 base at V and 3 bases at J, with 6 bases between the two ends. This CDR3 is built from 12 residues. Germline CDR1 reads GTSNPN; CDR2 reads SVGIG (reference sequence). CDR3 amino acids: CAWSGAYTEAFF. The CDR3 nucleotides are TGTGCCTGGAGTGGGGCATACACTGAAGCTTTCTTT.

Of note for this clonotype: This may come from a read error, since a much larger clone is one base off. CDR3 sequence reads: CASSLLGDSGYTF. CDR3 in DNA: TGTGCCAGCAGCCTCTTGGGCGACTCTGGCTACACCTTC. V is TRBV7-8 and J is TRBJ1-2; no definite D call. Per germline, CDR1 SGHVS and CDR2 FQNEAQ. V dropped 5 bases and J dropped 7 bases, with 14 bases sitting between them. CDR3 length: 13 amino acids.

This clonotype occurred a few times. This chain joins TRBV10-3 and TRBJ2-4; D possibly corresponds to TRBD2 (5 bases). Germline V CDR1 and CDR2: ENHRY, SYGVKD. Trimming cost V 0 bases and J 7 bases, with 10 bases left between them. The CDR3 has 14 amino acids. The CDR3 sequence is CAISESRTENIQYF. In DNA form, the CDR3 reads TGTGCCATCAGTGAGTCGAGGACTGAGAACATTCAGTACTTC.

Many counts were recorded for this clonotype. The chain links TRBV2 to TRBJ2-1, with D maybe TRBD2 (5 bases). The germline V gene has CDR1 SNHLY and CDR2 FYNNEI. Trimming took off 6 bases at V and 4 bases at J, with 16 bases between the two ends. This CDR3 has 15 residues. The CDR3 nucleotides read TGTGCCAGCAGGTTCTCGGGGAGTACGTACAATGAGCAGTTCTTC. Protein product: CASRFSGSTYNEQFF.

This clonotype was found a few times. The CDR3 DNA follows: TGTGCCAGCAGCCCCACCGAGGGGACTAGCGGGGGAGGGGAAGAGACCCAGTACTTC. Translating gives CASSPTEGTSGGGEETQYF. V and J are TRBV7-2 and TRBJ2-5, with 14 bases aligning to TRBD2. Germline CDR1 is SGHTA and CDR2 is FQGNSA. With V trimmed by 5 bases and J by 3 bases, 14 bases remained unmatched. This CDR3 comprises 19 residues.

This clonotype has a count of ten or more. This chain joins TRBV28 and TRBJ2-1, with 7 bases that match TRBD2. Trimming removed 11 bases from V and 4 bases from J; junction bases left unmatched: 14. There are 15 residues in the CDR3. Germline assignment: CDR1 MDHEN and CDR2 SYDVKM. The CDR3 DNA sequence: TGTGCCGCAACTCCCGGGACTACACTTTACAATGAGCAGTTCTTC. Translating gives CAATPGTTLYNEQFF. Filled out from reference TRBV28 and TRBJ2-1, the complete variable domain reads DVKVTQSSRYLVKRTGEKVFLECVQDMDHENMFWYRQDPGLGLRLIYFSYDVKMKEKGDIPEGYSVSREKKERFSLILESASTNQTSMYLCAATPGTTLYNEQFFGPGTRLTVL.

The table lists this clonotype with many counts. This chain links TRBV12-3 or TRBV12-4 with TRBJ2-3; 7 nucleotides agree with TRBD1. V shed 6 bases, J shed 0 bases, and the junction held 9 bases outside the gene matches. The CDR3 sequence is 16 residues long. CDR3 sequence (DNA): TGTGCCAGCAGGTCTATGGGACAGTCTAGCACAGATACGCAGTATTTT. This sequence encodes CASRSMGQSSTDTQYF.

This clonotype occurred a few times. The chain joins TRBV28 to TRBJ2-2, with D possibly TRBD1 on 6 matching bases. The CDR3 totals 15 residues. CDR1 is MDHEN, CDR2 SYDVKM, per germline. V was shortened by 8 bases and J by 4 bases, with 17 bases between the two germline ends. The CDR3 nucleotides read TGTGCCAGCTCCCAGGGGCAGGGTTCCACCGGGGAGCTGTTTTTT. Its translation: CASSQGQGSTGELFF.

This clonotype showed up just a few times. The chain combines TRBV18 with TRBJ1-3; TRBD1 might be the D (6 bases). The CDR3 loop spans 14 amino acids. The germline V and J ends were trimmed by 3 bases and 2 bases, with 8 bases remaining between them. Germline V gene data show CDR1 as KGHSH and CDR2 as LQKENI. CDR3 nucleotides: TGTGCCAGCTCACCGAGACAGGCTGGAAACACCATATATTTT. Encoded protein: CASSPRQAGNTIYF.

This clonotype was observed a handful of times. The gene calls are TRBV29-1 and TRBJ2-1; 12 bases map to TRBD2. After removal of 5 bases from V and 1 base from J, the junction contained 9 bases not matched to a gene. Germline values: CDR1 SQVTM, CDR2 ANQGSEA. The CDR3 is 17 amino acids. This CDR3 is CSVKGLAGFGSYNEQFF. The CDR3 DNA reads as TGCAGCGTTAAAGGACTAGCGGGATTCGGATCCTACAATGAGCAGTTCTTC.

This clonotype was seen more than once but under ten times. The CDR3 loop is CASSFSPGETQYF. As DNA, the CDR3 is TGTGCCAGCAGCTTTAGTCCGGGGGAGACCCAGTACTTC. The chain couples TRBV9 to TRBJ2-5; weak D call: TRBD2 (5 bases). Looked up from germline, CDR1 is SGDLS and CDR2 is YYNGEE. Trimming removed 4 bases from V and 5 bases from J, with 12 bases in between. The CDR3 consists of 13 residues.

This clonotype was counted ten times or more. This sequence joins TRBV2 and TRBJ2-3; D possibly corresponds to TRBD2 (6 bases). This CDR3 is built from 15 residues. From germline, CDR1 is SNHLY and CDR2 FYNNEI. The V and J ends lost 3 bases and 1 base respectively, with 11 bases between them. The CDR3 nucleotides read TGTGCCAGCAGTGAGTGGCGGGACCGCACAGATACGCAGTATTTT. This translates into CASSEWRDRTDTQYF. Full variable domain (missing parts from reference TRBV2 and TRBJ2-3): EPEVTQTPSHQVTQMGQEVILRCVPISNHLYFYWYRQILGQKVEFLVSFYNNEISEKSEIFDDQFSVERPDGSNFTLKIRSTKLEDSAMYFCASSEWRDRTDTQYFGPGTRLTVL.

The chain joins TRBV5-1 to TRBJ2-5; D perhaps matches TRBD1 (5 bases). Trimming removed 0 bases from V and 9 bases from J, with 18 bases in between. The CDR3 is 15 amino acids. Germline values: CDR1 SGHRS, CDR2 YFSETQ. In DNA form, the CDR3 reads TGCGCCAGCAGCTTGGATTGGTCGCCGGTAGGGGCCCAGTACTTC. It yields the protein CASSLDWSPVGAQYF. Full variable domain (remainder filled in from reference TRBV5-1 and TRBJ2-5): KAGVTQTPRYLIKTRGQQVTLSCSPISGHRSVSWYQQTPGQGLQFLFEYFSETQRNKGNFPGRFSGRQFSNSRSEMNVSTLELGDSALYLCASSLDWSPVGAQYFGPGTRLLVL.

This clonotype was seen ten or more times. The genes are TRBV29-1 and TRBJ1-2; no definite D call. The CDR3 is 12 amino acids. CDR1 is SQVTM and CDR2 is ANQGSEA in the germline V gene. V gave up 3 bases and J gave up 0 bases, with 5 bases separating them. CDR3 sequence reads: CSVENPNYGYTF. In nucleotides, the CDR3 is TGCAGCGTTGAGAACCCTAACTATGGCTACACCTTC. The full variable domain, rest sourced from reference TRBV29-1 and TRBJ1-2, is SAVISQKPSRDICQRGTSLTIQCQVDSQVTMMFWYRQQPGQSLTLIATANQGSEATYESGFVIDKFPISRPNLTFSTLTVSNMSPEDSSIYLCSVENPNYGYTFGSGTRLTVV.

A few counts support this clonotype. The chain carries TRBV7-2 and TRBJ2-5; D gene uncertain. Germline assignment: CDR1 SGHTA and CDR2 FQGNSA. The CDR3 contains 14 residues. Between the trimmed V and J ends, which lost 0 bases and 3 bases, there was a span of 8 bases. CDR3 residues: CASSLAGGKETQYF. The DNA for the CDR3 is TGTGCCAGCAGCTTAGCGGGCGGCAAAGAGACCCAGTACTTC. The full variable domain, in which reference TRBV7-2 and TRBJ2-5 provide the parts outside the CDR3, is GAGVSQSPSNKVTEKGKDVELRCDPISGHTALYWYRQSLGQGLEFLIYFQGNSAPDKSGLPSDRFSAERTGGSVSTLTIQRTQQEDSAVYLCASSLAGGKETQYFGPGTRLLVL.

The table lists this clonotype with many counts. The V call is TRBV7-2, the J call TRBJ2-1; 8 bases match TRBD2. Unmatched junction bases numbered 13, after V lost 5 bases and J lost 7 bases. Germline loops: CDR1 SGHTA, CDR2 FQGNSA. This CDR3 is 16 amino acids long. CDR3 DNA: TGTGCCAGCAGCCCCGGCGGAAGCGGGAGTCTTAATGAGCAGTTCTTC. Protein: CASSPGGSGSLNEQFF. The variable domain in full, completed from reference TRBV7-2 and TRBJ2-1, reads GAGVSQSPSNKVTEKGKDVELRCDPISGHTALYWYRQSLGQGLEFLIYFQGNSAPDKSGLPSDRFSAERTGGSVSTLTIQRTQQEDSAVYLCASSPGGSGSLNEQFFGPGTRLTVL.

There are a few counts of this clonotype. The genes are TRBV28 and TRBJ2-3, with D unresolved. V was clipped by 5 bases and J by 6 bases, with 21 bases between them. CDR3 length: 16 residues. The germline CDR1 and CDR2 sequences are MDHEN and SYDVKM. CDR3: CASSPQIGRFLDTQYF. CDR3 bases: TGTGCCAGCAGTCCACAGATTGGGCGGTTCTTGGATACGCAGTATTTT.